One and the same sample provided the 28 T cell receptor beta chains below, sequenced in a study of CD8 T cells in Susac syndrome. RNA totalling about 0.45 to 1 ug underwent reverse transcription with random hexamers. MiXCR, run by TCRdb on the immunoSEQ multiplex PCR reads, gives a single entry per CDR3 protein. The sample has around 100,000 distinct CDR3 sequences, about 95% seen once; the top ten hold 0.3% to 0.35%. Sequencing was performed on CD8+ T cells from PBMCs. The receptors were sampled from a human donor with Susac syndrome.

The chain employs TRBV18 and TRBJ2-7, with D perhaps TRBD1 or TRBD2 (5 bases each). Per germline, CDR1 KGHSH and CDR2 LQKENI. The CDR3 length is 13 residues. Trimming stripped 3 bases from V and 4 bases from J, with 10 bases between. This chain's CDR3 is CASSPPEGYEQYF. The CDR3 DNA sequence: TGTGCCAGCTCACCCCCCGAGGGGTACGAGCAGTACTTC.

The chain links TRBV29-1 to TRBJ2-5, with D hard to call. V was trimmed by 4 bases and J by 5 bases, leaving 11 bases between them. Germline V gives CDR1 SQVTM, CDR2 ANQGSEA. The CDR3 covers 12 residues. In DNA form, the CDR3 reads TGCAGCGTTGGCTGGTACGCGGAGACCCAGTACTTC. It codes for CSVGWYAETQYF.

The chain has TRBV25-1 and TRBJ1-5, with D perhaps matching TRBD1 (5 bases). Germline lookup yields CDR1 MGHDK and CDR2 SYGVNS. The V end lost 2 bases, the J end lost 2 bases, and 10 bases lay between the germline ends. The CDR3 loop spans 15 amino acids. In DNA form, the CDR3 reads TGTGCCAGCAGTGAAGAGGGGATCGGCAATCAGCCCCAGCATTTT. This sequence encodes CASSEEGIGNQPQHF. The entire variable domain, with the rest obtained from reference TRBV25-1 and TRBJ1-5, is as follows: EADIYQTPRYLVIGTGKKITLECSQTMGHDKMYWYQQDPGMELHLIHYSYGVNSTEKGDLSSESTVSRIRTEHFPLTLESARPSHTSQYLCASSEEGIGNQPQHFGDGTRLSIL.

The chain carries TRBV7-8 and TRBJ2-5; 13 bases align to TRBD2. Germline V gene lookup returns CDR1 SGHVS and CDR2 FQNEAQ. The CDR3 consists of 17 residues. J was trimmed by 5 bases and V by 0 bases; bases with no gene match: 6. The DNA of the CDR3 is TGTGCCAGCAGCTTAGCACCACTAGCGGGGGGGCCTGAGACCCAGTACTTC. Residues: CASSLAPLAGGPETQYF.

CDR3 sequence: CSARTVRGSYEQYF. The CDR3 DNA reads as TGCAGTGCTAGAACGGTGCGGGGCTCCTACGAGCAGTACTTC. The chain uses TRBV20-1 and TRBJ2-7; D might be TRBD2 (6 bases). CDR3 length: 14 amino acids. The V end lost 2 bases, the J end lost 0 bases, and 11 bases lay between the germline ends. CDR1 DFQATT and CDR2 SNEGSKA come from the germline V gene (reference sequence).

This clonotype showed up just once. CDR3 in amino acids: CASSPGQSGNTIYF. DNA of the CDR3: TGTGCCAGCAGTCCGGGACAGTCTGGAAACACCATATATTTT. The V gene is TRBV12-3 or TRBV12-4, the J gene TRBJ1-3, with TRBD1 matching 7 bases. This CDR3 comprises 14 residues. The trim removed 5 bases at V and 1 base at J, leaving 2 bases unmatched.

The V call is TRBV3-1, the J call TRBJ2-1, with 7 bases fitting TRBD2. The CDR3 runs to 17 residues. Germline CDR1 LGHDT, CDR2 YNNKEL (reference sequence). The V and J ends lost 4 bases and 6 bases, in that order; junction bases with no gene match: 15. CDR3 amino acids: CASSLRVASGETNEQFF. Written as DNA, the CDR3 is TGTGCCAGCAGCCTCCGGGTGGCTAGCGGAGAAACCAATGAGCAGTTCTTC.

This clonotype was counted between two and nine times. The V gene is TRBV2, the J gene TRBJ2-7, with D unclear. This CDR3 region has 11 residues. V was trimmed by 3 bases and J by 3 bases, leaving 3 bases between them. CDR1 and CDR2 (germline): SNHLY, FYNNEI. CDR3 coding DNA: TGTGCCAGCAGTGACAGCTACGAGCAGTACTTC. Encoded protein: CASSDSYEQYF.

This clonotype appeared a single time. The chain is built from TRBV3-1 and TRBJ1-1, with D unresolved. The V and J ends lost 4 bases and 3 bases respectively, with 9 bases between them. Germline CDR1 is LGHDT and CDR2 is YNNKEL (reference sequence). The CDR3 has 13 amino acids. DNA for the CDR3: TGTGCCAGCAGCCCCGCTCCGGACACTGAAGCTTTCTTT. Its protein product is CASSPAPDTEAFF.

The V and J genes are TRBV7-9 and TRBJ2-5, with D possibly TRBD2 on 5 matching bases. The CDR3 has 15 amino acids. V dropped 1 base and J dropped 4 bases, with 13 bases sitting between them. Germline CDR1 reads SEHNR; CDR2 reads FQNEAQ (reference sequence). The CDR3 region is CASSLETRVRETQYF. The CDR3 nucleotides are TGTGCCAGCAGCTTAGAAACTAGGGTTCGAGAGACCCAGTACTTC.

The CDR3: CSARRTAEDVNEQFF. The CDR3 nucleotides are TGCAGTGCTAGAAGGACGGCCGAGGACGTCAATGAGCAGTTCTTC. This chain connects TRBV20-1 to TRBJ2-1; D gene uncertain. The V gene lost 2 bases and the J gene lost 6 bases, with 17 bases spanning the gap. The CDR3 spans 15 residues. CDR1 and CDR2 from the germline V gene are DFQATT and SNEGSKA (reference sequence).

In DNA form, the CDR3 reads TGCAGTGCCCACCCAAGGCAGGTCTCCTACGAGCAGTACTTC. Translation: CSAHPRQVSYEQYF. This chain uses TRBV20-1 with TRBJ2-7; no reliable D call. The V end was cut by 6 bases, the J end by 0 bases, with 15 bases between. The CDR3 runs to 14 residues. Germline loops: CDR1 DFQATT, CDR2 SNEGSKA (reference sequence).

The chain couples TRBV3-1 to TRBJ1-5, with D tentatively TRBD1 (5 bases). The V gene's germline CDR1 is LGHDT and CDR2 YNNKEL (reference sequence). CDR3 size: 14 residues. With 1 base removed from V and 3 bases from J, the gap between germline ends came to 7 bases. This chain's CDR3 is CASSQAGHNQPQHF. The CDR3 DNA sequence: TGTGCCAGCAGCCAAGCAGGGCACAATCAGCCCCAGCATTTT.

The chain joins TRBV24-1 to TRBJ2-2; D remains ambiguous. V shed 0 bases and J shed 7 bases, with 8 bases lying between them. This CDR3 spans 14 amino acids. Germline-derived CDR1 and CDR2 are KGHDR and SFDVKD. DNA of the CDR3: TGTGCCACCAGTGATTTGGTGGGTGGCGGGGAGCTGTTTTTT. Protein product: CATSDLVGGGELFF.

The rearrangement uses TRBV7-9 and TRBJ1-1, with D perhaps TRBD1 (6 bases). Germline assignment: CDR1 SEHNR and CDR2 FQNEAQ (reference sequence). This CDR3 region has 14 residues. The ends were cut back, 5 bases at V and 8 bases at J, with 18 bases in the middle. CDR3 loop: CASSPGSTGIEAFF. The CDR3 nucleotides read TGTGCCAGCAGCCCCGGATCGACAGGCATAGAAGCTTTCTTT.

This chain links TRBV2 with TRBJ2-5, with a tentative D call TRBD1 (6 bases). CDR1 is SNHLY, CDR2 FYNNEI, per germline. CDR3 length equals 13 residues. The ends were cut back, 7 bases at V and 5 bases at J, with 14 bases in the middle. The CDR3 reads CASTAATGETQYF. CDR3 coding DNA: TGTGCCAGCACGGCGGCGACAGGCGAGACCCAGTACTTC.

The V and J genes are TRBV7-9 and TRBJ1-5; D may be TRBD1 (5 bases). The CDR3 runs 16 residues. From germline, CDR1 is SEHNR and CDR2 FQNEAQ (reference sequence). The V end lost 5 bases, the J end lost 4 bases, and 18 bases lay between the germline ends. CDR3 sequence (DNA): TGTGCCAGCAGCACCCGGGGACCCGACGGAAATCAGCCCCAGCATTTT. Its translation: CASSTRGPDGNQPQHF.

V gene TRBV14 combines with J gene TRBJ2-5; TRBD1 matches at 7 bases. CDR1 SGHDN and CDR2 FVKESK come from the germline V gene. This CDR3 is built from 15 residues. Trimming removed 4 bases from V and 2 bases from J; junction bases left unmatched: 7. CDR3 DNA: TGTGCCAGCAGCCGAGGGACAGCAGTTCAAGAGACCCAGTACTTC. Translated, it gives CASSRGTAVQETQYF. Combining the CDR3 with reference TRBV14 and TRBJ2-5 gives the whole variable domain EAGVTQFPSHSVIEKGQTVTLRCDPISGHDNLYWYRRVMGKEIKFLLHFVKESKQDESGMPNNRFLAERTGGTYSTLKVQPAELEDSGVYFCASSRGTAVQETQYFGPGTRLLVL.

The chain joins TRBV2 to TRBJ2-3, with D uncertain. Looked up from germline, CDR1 is SNHLY and CDR2 is FYNNEI. Trimming pared 4 bases from V and 1 base from J, leaving 9 bases between. The CDR3 covers 14 residues. The CDR3 loop is CASSVRWGTDTQYF. Written as DNA, the CDR3 is TGTGCCAGCAGTGTTAGGTGGGGCACAGATACGCAGTATTTT.

V is TRBV6-6 and J is TRBJ1-5; D might be TRBD1 (5 bases). Germline V gene data show CDR1 as MNHNY and CDR2 as SVGAGI (reference sequence). The CDR3 covers 16 residues. With 2 bases removed from V and 0 bases from J, the gap between germline ends came to 11 bases. This CDR3 is CASSYPTGSSNQPQHF. The CDR3, as DNA: TGTGCCAGCAGTTACCCCACAGGCAGTAGCAATCAGCCCCAGCATTTT.

J is TRBJ2-5 and V is TRBV28; D possibly matches TRBD1 or TRBD2 (5 bases each). The germline gives CDR1 MDHEN, CDR2 SYDVKM. The germline V and J ends were trimmed by 7 bases and 4 bases, with 22 bases remaining between them. CDR3 length: 16 amino acids. The CDR3 region has the DNA TGTGCCAGCAAGGGCAGAGCCGCCCGGGGCCCAGAGACCCAGTACTTC. Its protein is CASKGRAARGPETQYF. Using reference TRBV28 and TRBJ2-5 for the parts outside the CDR3, the full variable domain is DVKVTQSSRYLVKRTGEKVFLECVQDMDHENMFWYRQDPGLGLRLIYFSYDVKMKEKGDIPEGYSVSREKKERFSLILESASTNQTSMYLCASKGRAARGPETQYFGPGTRLLVL.

The rearrangement links TRBV19 to TRBJ2-3, with TRBD2 matching 9 bases. The CDR3 runs to 14 residues. Germline CDR1 LNHDA, CDR2 SQIVND (reference sequence). Losses at the gene ends were 6 bases for V and 6 bases for J; bases not matched to a gene: 7. The CDR3 nucleotides are TGTGCCAGTAGCCCCGGGACTAGCTGGGATACGCAGTATTTT. Its translation: CASSPGTSWDTQYF.

The V and J genes are TRBV3-1 and TRBJ2-7; 12 bases line up with TRBD2. The CDR3 is made up of 14 amino acids. J lost 6 bases, V lost 3 bases, and 3 bases had no gene match. Per the germline V gene, CDR1 is LGHDT and CDR2 is YNNKEL (reference sequence). DNA of the CDR3: TGTGCCAGCAGCCAGGGACTAGCGGGCGCCGAGCAGTACTTC. This gives the protein CASSQGLAGAEQYF.

The chain carries TRBV12-3 or TRBV12-4 and TRBJ2-3, with 7 bases lining up with TRBD1. With V trimmed by 3 bases and J by 6 bases, 6 bases remained unmatched. This CDR3 region has 14 residues. The CDR3 spells CASSFGDSRDTQYF. DNA for the CDR3: TGTGCCAGCAGTTTTGGGGACAGCCGGGATACGCAGTATTTT.

This clonotype has a single count. The chain recombines TRBV3-1 with TRBJ1-2, with unresolved D. The CDR3 sequence is 12 residues long. V lost 0 bases to trimming and J lost 8 bases, with 7 bases between them. Per germline, CDR1 LGHDT and CDR2 YNNKEL (reference sequence). The CDR3, as DNA: TGTGCCAGCAGCCAAGATAGTGGAGGCTACACCTTC. Translation: CASSQDSGGYTF.

The chain carries TRBV6-5 and TRBJ1-2, with D uncertain. The ends were cut back, 8 bases at V and 2 bases at J, with 12 bases in the middle. In germline, CDR1 is MNHEY, CDR2 SVGAGI. The CDR3 runs 13 residues. In DNA form, the CDR3 reads TGTGCCAGCCCGATATCCGTGAACTATGGCTACACCTTC. As protein: CASPISVNYGYTF.

The chain couples TRBV15 to TRBJ2-1, with D perhaps assigned TRBD1 or TRBD2 (6 bases each). The CDR3 spans 14 residues. Germline CDR1 reads LNHNV; CDR2 reads YYDKDF (reference sequence). Trimming removed 1 base at V and 9 bases at J, with 13 bases between. In DNA form, the CDR3 reads TGTGCCACCAGCAGAGGCGGGACCAGGGGTGAGCAGTTCTTC. As protein: CATSRGGTRGEQFF.

The chain recombines TRBV18 with TRBJ1-1; D not resolved. CDR3 length: 12 amino acids. The V end lost 8 bases, the J end lost 7 bases, and 14 bases lay between the germline ends. Germline V gives CDR1 KGHSH, CDR2 LQKENI. The CDR3 bases are TGTGCCAGCGCCCAAGGACTGGGTGAAGCTTTCTTT. Translating it yields CASAQGLGEAFF.